A selection of T cell receptor beta chains follows, all from one sample in a study of T-cell memory formation after mild COVID-19. Via MiXCR, TCRdb re-called the 5' RACE reads, giving one row per CDR3 protein. The sample contains over 150,000 distinct CDR3 sequences, over 20% of which appear only once. Sequencing was done on a sample of PBMCs or a T cell subset sorted from them (not recorded which). The receptors stem from an adult woman who had mild COVID-19 (a few samples of this study predate the infection). Cell type and time point are not known. The CDR3 runs from the conserved cysteine through the conserved F or W. Each record gives: V gene, D gene, J gene, clone size, CDR3 protein, CDR3 DNA. D genes are given only for firm matches. Only some rows state a clone size, as once, few, many or a class for expanded clones.

V: TRBV7-9
D: NA
J: TRBJ2-1
size: NA
CDR3: CAINGGYNEQFF
DNA: TGTGCCATAAATGGGGGATACAATGAGCAGTTCTTC

V: TRBV12-3/TRBV12-4
D: NA
J: TRBJ2-1
size: few
CDR3: CASSHPGDNEQFF
DNA: TGTGCCAGCAGCCACCCCGGGGACAATGAGCAGTTCTTC

V: TRBV9
D: TRBD1
J: TRBJ2-2
size: few
CDR3: CASSVSLWDRGGGELFF
DNA: TGTGCCAGCAGCGTATCCCTTTGGGACAGGGGTGGCGGGGAGCTGTTTTTT

V: TRBV4-2
D: NA
J: TRBJ2-2
size: NA
CDR3: CASSQDRTENTGELFF
DNA: TGTGCCAGCAGCCAAGATCGGACAGAGAACACCGGGGAGCTGTTTTTT

V: TRBV3-1
D: TRBD1
J: TRBJ1-2
size: NA
CDR3: CASSQVWTGPYTF
DNA: TGTGCCAGCAGCCAAGTTTGGACAGGGCCCTACACCTTC

V: TRBV9
D: TRBD2
J: TRBJ2-7
size: few
CDR3: CASNPSGGPREQYF
DNA: TGTGCCAGCAACCCTAGCGGGGGACCGCGGGAGCAGTACTTC

V: TRBV29-1
D: NA
J: TRBJ2-7
size: NA
CDR3: CSVPGRGDWNEQYF
DNA: TGCAGCGTCCCTGGGCGCGGCGATTGGAACGAGCAGTACTTC

V: TRBV5-1
D: NA
J: TRBJ2-1
size: few
CDR3: CASSLGVGGIHNEQFF
DNA: TGCGCCAGCAGCTTGGGGGTTGGGGGGATACACAATGAGCAGTTCTTC

V: TRBV20-1
D: NA
J: TRBJ1-2
size: few
CDR3: CSARDEGVGRGPSNYGYTF
DNA: TGCAGTGCTAGAGATGAGGGTGTCGGCAGGGGCCCCTCTAACTATGGCTACACCTTC

V: TRBV4-1
D: NA
J: TRBJ2-7
size: NA
CDR3: CASSQGGSSSYEQYF
DNA: TGCGCCAGCAGCCAAGGAGGGTCTAGCTCCTACGAGCAGTACTTC

V: TRBV11-2
D: NA
J: TRBJ2-1
size: NA
CDR3: CASSRGRYNEQFF
DNA: TGTGCCAGCAGCAGGGGGAGATACAATGAGCAGTTCTTC

V: TRBV3-1
D: NA
J: TRBJ2-4
size: few
CDR3: CASSLGPQNIQYF
DNA: TGTGCCAGCAGCCTTGGACCCCAAAACATTCAGTACTTC

V: TRBV7-9
D: NA
J: TRBJ2-7
size: few
CDR3: CASSRRDNYEQYF
DNA: TGTGCCAGCAGCCGCAGGGACAACTACGAGCAGTACTTC

V: TRBV5-1
D: NA
J: TRBJ1-5
size: few
CDR3: CASSQARVGGKWRQPQHF
DNA: TGCGCCAGCAGCCAGGCCCGGGTGGGGGGAAAGTGGCGTCAGCCCCAGCATTTT

V: TRBV20-1
D: NA
J: TRBJ1-2
size: few
CDR3: CSARTSGGIRTLGYTF
DNA: TGCAGTGCTAGAACCTCGGGGGGTATTCGAACGCTTGGCTACACCTTC

V: TRBV15
D: NA
J: TRBJ2-2
size: NA
CDR3: CATSSRGENTGELFF
DNA: TGTGCCACCAGCAGCCGCGGAGAGAACACCGGGGAGCTGTTTTTT

V: TRBV15
D: NA
J: TRBJ2-1
size: NA
CDR3: CATSRGGGEQFF
DNA: TGTGCCACCAGCAGAGGAGGGGGTGAGCAGTTCTTC

V: TRBV9
D: NA
J: TRBJ2-3
size: NA
CDR3: CASSVGPGVGTDTQYF
DNA: TGTGCCAGCAGCGTAGGTCCGGGAGTGGGCACAGATACGCAGTATTTT

V: TRBV21-1
D: NA
J: TRBJ2-7
size: NA
CDR3: CAGATPGVLREQYF
DNA: TGTGCCGGAGCAACCCCAGGGGTATTACGCGAGCAGTACTTC

V: TRBV2
D: NA
J: TRBJ1-2
size: NA
CDR3: CASRARANYGYTF
DNA: TGTGCCAGCAGAGCACGGGCAAACTATGGCTACACCTTC

V: TRBV7-9
D: TRBD1
J: TRBJ2-7
size: NA
CDR3: CASSPDRPTYEQYF
DNA: TGTGCCAGCAGCCCGGACAGGCCTACCTACGAGCAGTACTTC

V: TRBV6-5
D: TRBD1
J: TRBJ1-1
size: few
CDR3: CASSYDRAGTEAFF
DNA: TGTGCCAGCAGTTACGACAGGGCAGGCACTGAAGCTTTCTTT

V: TRBV12-3/TRBV12-4
D: TRBD2
J: TRBJ2-3
size: NA
CDR3: CASTLRKPTGGDTQYF
DNA: TGTGCCAGCACCCTAAGAAAGCCGACCGGGGGGGATACGCAGTATTTT

V: TRBV4-3
D: TRBD2
J: TRBJ2-1
size: NA
CDR3: CASSQDRWTSGYNEQFF
DNA: TGCGCCAGCAGCCAAGACCGATGGACTAGCGGGTACAATGAGCAGTTCTTC

V: TRBV2
D: NA
J: TRBJ2-1
size: NA
CDR3: CANGANSPYNEQFF
DNA: TGTGCCAACGGCGCTAACTCCCCCTACAATGAGCAGTTCTTC

V: TRBV9
D: TRBD1
J: TRBJ1-1
size: few
CDR3: CASSAGGWTEAFF
DNA: TGTGCCAGCAGCGCAGGGGGGTGGACTGAAGCTTTCTTT

V: TRBV5-1
D: TRBD2
J: TRBJ2-3
size: few
CDR3: CASSSIAGEADTQYF
DNA: TGCGCCAGCAGCTCCATAGCGGGGGAAGCAGATACGCAGTATTTT

V: TRBV20-1
D: NA
J: TRBJ1-1
size: NA
CDR3: CSARGTEGVTEAFF
DNA: TGCAGTGCTAGAGGAACAGAAGGAGTCACTGAAGCTTTCTTT

V: TRBV5-6
D: TRBD2
J: TRBJ2-5
size: many
CDR3: CASSLGLAGGETQYF
DNA: TGTGCCAGCAGCTTGGGTCTAGCGGGGGGAGAGACCCAGTACTTC

V: TRBV5-1
D: NA
J: TRBJ2-1
size: few
CDR3: CASSSSIRSNEQFF
DNA: TGCGCCAGCAGCTCCTCCATCCGAAGCAATGAGCAGTTCTTC

V: TRBV18
D: NA
J: TRBJ2-5
size: NA
CDR3: CASSPAVGEKTQYF
DNA: TGTGCCAGCTCACCAGCCGTGGGGGAGAAGACCCAGTACTTC

V: TRBV25-1
D: NA
J: TRBJ2-5
size: few
CDR3: CASSQTEETQYF
DNA: TGTGCCAGCAGTCAGACAGAAGAGACCCAGTACTTC

V: TRBV5-1
D: NA
J: TRBJ1-1
size: few
CDR3: CASSLVGEGTEAFF
DNA: TGCGCCAGCAGCTTGGTGGGGGAGGGCACTGAAGCTTTCTTT

V: TRBV29-1
D: NA
J: TRBJ2-1
size: few
CDR3: CSVDVSGTPYNEQFF
DNA: TGCAGCGTTGATGTGTCCGGGACACCCTACAATGAGCAGTTCTTC

V: TRBV20-1
D: NA
J: TRBJ2-7
size: few
CDR3: CSARDQEGTYEQYF
DNA: TGCAGTGCTAGAGATCAGGAGGGGACCTACGAGCAGTACTTC

V: TRBV6-2/TRBV6-3
D: TRBD2
J: TRBJ2-3
size: few
CDR3: CASSYSRISGTIDDTQYF
DNA: TGTGCCAGCAGTTACTCTCGCATTAGCGGGACGATTGATGATACGCAGTATTTT

V: TRBV7-8
D: NA
J: TRBJ2-5
size: NA
CDR3: CASRSEFGETQYF
DNA: TGTGCCAGCAGGTCTGAATTTGGAGAGACCCAGTACTTC

V: TRBV7-6
D: NA
J: TRBJ1-1
size: few
CDR3: CASSSQDGSRVGTEAFF
DNA: TGTGCCAGCAGCTCCCAGGACGGCTCAAGAGTGGGCACTGAAGCTTTCTTT

V: TRBV5-1
D: NA
J: TRBJ1-5
size: many
CDR3: CASSLGDGQPQHF
DNA: TGCGCCAGCAGCTTGGGGGATGGTCAGCCCCAGCATTTT

V: TRBV27
D: TRBD1
J: TRBJ2-7
size: few
CDR3: CASSSRQGVYEQYF
DNA: TGTGCCAGCAGTTCCCGACAGGGGGTCTACGAGCAGTACTTC

V: TRBV9
D: TRBD1
J: TRBJ2-7
size: many
CDR3: CASSAGTGGPYEQYF
DNA: TGTGCCAGCAGCGCTGGGACAGGGGGCCCCTACGAGCAGTACTTC

V: TRBV19
D: NA
J: TRBJ2-2
size: NA
CDR3: CASSEKGNGELFF
DNA: TGTGCCAGTAGTGAGAAGGGCAACGGGGAGCTGTTTTTT

V: TRBV4-1
D: TRBD1
J: TRBJ2-3
size: few
CDR3: CASSHPPTGSSTDTQYF
DNA: TGCGCCAGCAGCCACCCCCCGACAGGGTCTAGCACAGATACGCAGTATTTT

V: TRBV7-3
D: TRBD2
J: TRBJ2-3
size: few
CDR3: CASSVPAGGPADTQYF
DNA: TGTGCCAGCAGCGTACCAGCGGGAGGGCCCGCAGATACGCAGTATTTT

V: TRBV7-6
D: TRBD2
J: TRBJ2-1
size: few
CDR3: CASSPFFGGTSGSGEQFF
DNA: TGTGCCAGCAGTCCATTTTTCGGGGGGACTAGCGGGAGTGGTGAGCAGTTCTTC

V: TRBV24-1
D: TRBD1
J: TRBJ2-2
size: NA
CDR3: CATSDLYQGASGELFF
DNA: TGTGCCACCAGTGATTTGTATCAGGGGGCGTCGGGGGAGCTGTTTTTT

V: TRBV20-1
D: NA
J: TRBJ2-3
size: NA
CDR3: CSASGASTDTQYF
DNA: TGCAGTGCTAGCGGGGCTAGCACAGATACGCAGTATTTT

V: TRBV4-2
D: TRBD2
J: TRBJ2-3
size: NA
CDR3: CASSQELGLAVGTDTQYF
DNA: TGTGCCAGCAGCCAAGAGCTCGGACTAGCAGTAGGCACAGATACGCAGTATTTT

V: TRBV27
D: NA
J: TRBJ1-3
size: NA
CDR3: CATGRGGGNTIYF
DNA: TGTGCCACCGGTCGAGGGGGAGGAAACACCATATATTTT

V: TRBV7-6
D: TRBD2
J: TRBJ2-7
size: NA
CDR3: CASSLEIAGEYEQYF
DNA: TGTGCCAGCAGCTTAGAGATAGCGGGAGAATACGAGCAGTACTTC

V: TRBV10-3
D: NA
J: TRBJ1-2
size: NA
CDR3: CAISESTLDEDYGYTF
DNA: TGTGCCATCAGTGAGTCGACTCTTGACGAGGACTATGGCTACACCTTC

V: TRBV29-1
D: TRBD1
J: TRBJ2-2
size: NA
CDR3: CSVEAFRDRGNTGELFF
DNA: TGCAGCGTTGAAGCCTTCCGGGACAGGGGTAACACCGGGGAGCTGTTTTTT

V: TRBV5-1
D: TRBD2
J: TRBJ2-1
size: few
CDR3: CASSLRLADYNEQFF
DNA: TGCGCCAGCAGCTTGAGACTAGCGGACTACAATGAGCAGTTCTTC

V: TRBV9
D: TRBD2
J: TRBJ2-1
size: NA
CDR3: CASSAGLASLHEQFF
DNA: TGTGCCAGCAGCGCTGGACTAGCGTCCTTACATGAACAGTTCTTC

V: TRBV7-9
D: TRBD1
J: TRBJ2-4
size: NA
CDR3: CASSPRTGGASGAKNIQYF
DNA: TGTGCCAGCAGCCCCCGGACAGGGGGCGCATCCGGAGCCAAAAACATTCAGTACTTC

V: TRBV20-1
D: TRBD2
J: TRBJ2-3
size: few
CDR3: CSARKLPLSGGSDTQYF
DNA: TGCAGTGCTAGAAAGCTTCCGCTCTCCGGGGGGTCAGATACGCAGTATTTT

V: TRBV4-3
D: TRBD1
J: TRBJ1-1
size: NA
CDR3: CASSQTGTGGEAFF
DNA: TGCGCCAGCAGCCAGACCGGGACAGGGGGCGAAGCTTTCTTT